This T cell receptor (beta chain) was captured by sequencing in a study of T-cell memory formation after mild COVID-19. Overall study results and limits: Memory cells collected pre-infection included some clones that later responded, suggesting cross-reactive memory joined. Day 15 to 85 contracting clones showed balanced CD4/CD8; day 15 to 37 expanders favored CD4+.

Via MiXCR, TCRdb re-called the 5' RACE reads, giving one row per CDR3 protein. The profile shows around 320,000 distinct CDR3 sequences, 28% of them singletons. This clonotype was seen only a few times. The target antigen is unknown. Germline values: CDR1 MGHRA, CDR2 YSYEKL. This CDR3 spans 16 amino acids. The trim removed 0 bases at V and 5 bases at J, leaving 8 bases unmatched. The V gene is TRBV4-1, the J gene TRBJ2-3, with 7 bases identical to TRBD2. The specimen was PBMCs or a T cell subset sorted from them (not recorded which). This sequence originates from an adult woman who had mild COVID-19 (a few samples of this study predate the infection). Cell type and time point are not known. The CDR3 bases are TGCGCCAGCAGCCAAGATCGTTTAGCGGGCGGAGATACGCAGTATTTT. Translation gives CASSQDRLAGGDTQYF.